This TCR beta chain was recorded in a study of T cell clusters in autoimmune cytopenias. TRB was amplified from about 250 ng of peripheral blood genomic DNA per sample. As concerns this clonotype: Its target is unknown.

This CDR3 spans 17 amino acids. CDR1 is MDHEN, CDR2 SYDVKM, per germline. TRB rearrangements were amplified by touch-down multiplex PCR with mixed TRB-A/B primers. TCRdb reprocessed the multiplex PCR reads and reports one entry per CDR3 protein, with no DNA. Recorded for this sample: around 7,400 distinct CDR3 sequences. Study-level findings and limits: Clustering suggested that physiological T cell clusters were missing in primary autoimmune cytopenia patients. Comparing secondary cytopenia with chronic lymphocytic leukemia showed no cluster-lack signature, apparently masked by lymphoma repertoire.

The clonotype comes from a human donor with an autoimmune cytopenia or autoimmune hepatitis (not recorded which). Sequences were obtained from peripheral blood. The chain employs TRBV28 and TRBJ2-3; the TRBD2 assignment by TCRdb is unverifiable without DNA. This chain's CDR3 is CASSLVVAGGGADTQYF.